A selection of T cell receptor beta chains follows, all from one sample in a study of response to subunit inactivated influenza vaccine. TCRdb re-called the RT-PCR reads through MiXCR, storing one row per CDR3 protein. The sample gives about 700,000 distinct CDR3 sequences, around 13% of which show up once; 5.5% to 7% is in the top ten. Sample: PBMCs from blood, taken 14 to 15 days before vaccination. The source of these receptors is a man aged 45 to 65 who received an inactivated influenza vaccine. Both conserved end residues are part of each CDR3. A D gene is named only where the DNA matches it firmly. Not every row has a clone size; where given, it reads once, few, many or a size class.

j_gene: TRBJ2-1; v_gene: TRBV5-1; abundance: many; d_gene: TRBD1; CDR3nt: TGCGCCAGCAGCGCCGGGACAGGGGATTACAATGAGCAGTTCTTC; CDR3aa: CASSAGTGDYNEQFF
j_gene: TRBJ2-5; v_gene: TRBV29-1; abundance: NA; d_gene: NA; CDR3nt: TGCAGTATTGGGGGCCCAAGGTTTAGAGAGACCCAGTACTTC; CDR3aa: CSIGGPRFRETQYF
j_gene: TRBJ2-3; v_gene: TRBV5-1; abundance: few; d_gene: NA; CDR3nt: TGCGCCAGCAGCTTGGTTGGCCCTAGCACGGTAGATACGCAGTATTTT; CDR3aa: CASSLVGPSTVDTQYF
j_gene: TRBJ2-2; v_gene: TRBV5-1; abundance: few; d_gene: NA; CDR3nt: TGCGCCAGCAGCTTGTGGCTCAGCTCCACCGGGGAGCTGTTTTTT; CDR3aa: CASSLWLSSTGELFF
j_gene: TRBJ2-2; v_gene: TRBV6-5; abundance: few; d_gene: NA; CDR3nt: TGTGCCAGCAGTTACTTATTAGAGAACACCGGGGAGCTGTTTTTT; CDR3aa: CASSYLLENTGELFF
j_gene: TRBJ2-7; v_gene: TRBV7-9; abundance: NA; d_gene: TRBD2; CDR3nt: TGTGCCAGCTTACAAGCGGGAGGTGCCGAGCAGTACTTC; CDR3aa: CASLQAGGAEQYF
j_gene: TRBJ2-7; v_gene: TRBV11-1; abundance: NA; d_gene: NA; CDR3nt: TGTGCCAGCACCCTCTGGGTAGGGGGCGGGAGGACCAATTCCTACGAGCAGTACTTC; CDR3aa: CASTLWVGGGRTNSYEQYF
j_gene: TRBJ1-5; v_gene: TRBV29-1; abundance: many; d_gene: TRBD1; CDR3nt: TGCAGCGTTGCCCCGGACAGGGATCAGCCCCAGCATTTT; CDR3aa: CSVAPDRDQPQHF
j_gene: TRBJ1-4; v_gene: TRBV7-9; abundance: NA; d_gene: NA; CDR3nt: TGTGCCAGCAGCCCCCAGGTCAGGGGTGGTGAAAAACTGTTTTTT; CDR3aa: CASSPQVRGGEKLFF
j_gene: TRBJ2-5; v_gene: TRBV7-2; abundance: NA; d_gene: TRBD2; CDR3nt: TGTGCCAGCAGCTTAAGTAGCGGGGGCTTCGAGACCCAGTACTTC; CDR3aa: CASSLSSGGFETQYF
j_gene: TRBJ2-4; v_gene: TRBV19; abundance: few; d_gene: NA; CDR3nt: TGTGCCAGTGGTAGGGCCAAAAACATTCAGTACTTC; CDR3aa: CASGRAKNIQYF
j_gene: TRBJ1-5; v_gene: TRBV5-1; abundance: many; d_gene: NA; CDR3nt: TGCGCCAGCAGCGAGGGATATAGCAATCAGCCCCAGCATTTT; CDR3aa: CASSEGYSNQPQHF
j_gene: TRBJ1-1; v_gene: TRBV19; abundance: many; d_gene: NA; CDR3nt: TGTGCCAGTAGCTTGGGGCCCATGAACACTGAAGCTTTCTTT; CDR3aa: CASSLGPMNTEAFF
j_gene: TRBJ1-2; v_gene: TRBV4-1; abundance: NA; d_gene: TRBD1; CDR3nt: TGCGCCAGCAGCCAAGACCCCAGGGGGGTTAGCGGCTACACCTTC; CDR3aa: CASSQDPRGVSGYTF
j_gene: TRBJ1-2; v_gene: TRBV12-3/TRBV12-4; abundance: NA; d_gene: NA; CDR3nt: TGTGCCAGCAGCCCCGGGCCTCGGAACTATGGCTACACCTTC; CDR3aa: CASSPGPRNYGYTF
j_gene: TRBJ2-1; v_gene: TRBV6-2/TRBV6-3; abundance: few; d_gene: TRBD2; CDR3nt: TGTGCCAGCCGTGGGGGGGACTCCTACAATGAGCAGTTCTTC; CDR3aa: CASRGGDSYNEQFF
j_gene: TRBJ2-4; v_gene: TRBV20-1; abundance: few; d_gene: NA; CDR3nt: TGCAGTGCCTCCGACGGGAACCTAGCCAAAAACATTCAGTACTTC; CDR3aa: CSASDGNLAKNIQYF
j_gene: TRBJ1-4; v_gene: TRBV4-1; abundance: NA; d_gene: TRBD1; CDR3nt: TGCGCCAGCAGCCAGCCAGGGACAGGGAGAGAGGAAAAACTGTTTTTT; CDR3aa: CASSQPGTGREEKLFF
j_gene: TRBJ2-1; v_gene: TRBV28; abundance: NA; d_gene: TRBD2; CDR3nt: TGTGCCAGCAGTTCTATTGGGGGGGATGTGGGTGAGCAGTTCTTC; CDR3aa: CASSSIGGDVGEQFF
j_gene: TRBJ1-2; v_gene: TRBV5-6; abundance: few; d_gene: NA; CDR3nt: TGTGCCAGCAGCTTGGCGGGGGTCTATGGCTACACCTTC; CDR3aa: CASSLAGVYGYTF
j_gene: TRBJ2-5; v_gene: TRBV4-2; abundance: many; d_gene: TRBD2; CDR3nt: TGTGCCAGCAGCCAAGATTGGGCCGGGGGGTCCTCATTAGAGACCCAGTACTTC; CDR3aa: CASSQDWAGGSSLETQYF
j_gene: TRBJ2-3; v_gene: TRBV6-5; abundance: NA; d_gene: TRBD1; CDR3nt: TGTGCCAGCAGTTACTCCGGACAGGGGGATACGCAGTATTTT; CDR3aa: CASSYSGQGDTQYF
j_gene: TRBJ1-2; v_gene: TRBV20-1; abundance: few; d_gene: NA; CDR3nt: TGCAGTGAGCAGGGTCTTCATGGCTACACCTTC; CDR3aa: CSEQGLHGYTF
j_gene: TRBJ2-5; v_gene: TRBV18; abundance: once; d_gene: NA; CDR3nt: TGTGCCAGCTCTACCAAAGGGGAGACCCAGTACTTC; CDR3aa: CASSTKGETQYF
j_gene: TRBJ2-1; v_gene: TRBV7-7; abundance: NA; d_gene: NA; CDR3nt: TGTGCTAGCACCCTCGGGTCCCGGGACGGATCCTACAATGAGCAGTTCTTC; CDR3aa: CASTLGSRDGSYNEQFF